This TCR beta chain was recovered during a study of synovial regulatory T cells in juvenile arthritis. Sequencing was performed with immunoSEQ multiplex PCR; in TCRdb, only in-frame clones are kept and a portion is missing. This table holds some 10,000 clones. The CDR3 covers 15 residues. No DNA appears here. Germline lookup yields CDR1 KGHSH and CDR2 LQKENI. Study-wide points: Compared with other blood Treg cells, inflammation-associated Treg cells had reduced TCR diversity. Synovial Tregs shared more CDR3 sequences with iaTregs than other blood Tregs.

Roughly 11-patient cohort: 11 active juvenile idiopathic arthritis patients, 3 polyarticular, 8 oligoarticular. Of note for this clone: Its antigen is as yet unknown.

The source is a donor younger than 35 with juvenile idiopathic arthritis. Input material: Treg cells from blood. The sample's subset: remaining (HLA-DR-negative) circulating blood Treg cells. This chain uses TRBV18 with TRBJ2-1; the D call from TCRdb, TRBD1, cannot be confirmed without DNA. CDR3 amino acids: CASSRGTKKYNEQFF.